Each of the 29 T cell receptor beta chains below was sequenced from the same sample in a study of T cell responses to AZD1222 COVID-19 vaccine. Sequenced by immunoSEQ multiplex PCR; TCRdb stores in-frame clones only, minus some. This table has around 150,000 clones, about 92% appearing once. This sample comprised peripheral blood, obtained 28 days after the second AZD1222 dose. The receptors derive from an adult who received the AZD1222 COVID-19 vaccine.

This chain connects TRBV5-1 to TRBJ1-2; D is ambiguous. Trimming took 0 bases from V and 8 from J, leaving 11 bases between them. CDR1 and CDR2 (germline): SGHRS, YFSETQ. This CDR3 spans 13 amino acids. CDR3 nucleotide sequence: TGCGCCAGCAGCTTGGACGGAGAGAGGGGCTACACCTTC. It codes for CASSLDGERGYTF.

The genes are TRBV2 and TRBJ2-1; TRBD2 aligns across 11 bases. Germline V gene lookup returns CDR1 SNHLY and CDR2 FYNNEI. The V gene end was trimmed by 7 bases and the J gene end by 8 bases; junction bases not matched to a gene: 7. The CDR3 runs 14 residues. CDR3 DNA sequence: TGTGCCAGCAAGGCCGGGACTAGCGGCTATGAGCAGTTCTTC. It encodes CASKAGTSGYEQFF. Variable domain in full (rest from reference TRBV2 and TRBJ2-1): EPEVTQTPSHQVTQMGQEVILRCVPISNHLYFYWYRQILGQKVEFLVSFYNNEISEKSEIFDDQFSVERPDGSNFTLKIRSTKLEDSAMYFCASKAGTSGYEQFFGPGTRLTVL.

The V call is TRBV13, the J call TRBJ2-1; 11 nucleotides agree with TRBD1. In germline, CDR1 is PRHDT, CDR2 FYEKMQ (reference sequence). V dropped 4 bases and J dropped 10; count of bases not matched to a gene: 6. The CDR3 runs to 14 residues. CDR3 amino acids: CASSSGQGAIEQFF. The CDR3 bases are TGTGCCAGCAGCTCCGGACAGGGGGCCATAGAGCAGTTCTTC. Drawing the rest from reference TRBV13 and TRBJ2-1, the complete variable domain is AAGVIQSPRHLIKEKRETATLKCYPIPRHDTVYWYQQGPGQDPQFLISFYEKMQSDKGSIPDRFSAQQFSDYHSELNMSSLELGDSALYFCASSSGQGAIEQFFGPGTRLTVL.

CDR3 protein: CASSLLAGDDTGELFF. The CDR3 nucleotides read TGCGCCAGCAGCTTACTAGCGGGAGACGATACCGGGGAGCTGTTTTTT. The chain has TRBV5-1 and TRBJ2-2; 11 positions agree with TRBD2. Germline V lookup: CDR1 SGHRS, CDR2 YFSETQ. The J segment lost 5 bases and the V segment lost 2 bases, leaving 5 bases of the junction unmatched. The CDR3 length is 16 residues.

In DNA form, the CDR3 reads TGCGCCAGCAGCATCCGACAGGGTCACGAGCAGTACTTC. Protein sequence: CASSIRQGHEQYF. V is TRBV5-1 and J is TRBJ2-7; 7 bases are a match to TRBD1. Germline V gene data show CDR1 as SGHRS and CDR2 as YFSETQ. The V and J ends lost 4 bases and 5 bases, in that order; junction bases with no gene match: 6. This CDR3 has 13 residues.

The chain has TRBV4-3 and TRBJ1-2; TRBD1 might be the D (6 bases). The CDR3 consists of 12 residues. Per germline, CDR1 LGHNA and CDR2 YSLEER. V lost 4 bases and J lost 6, with 9 bases in between. CDR3 in amino acids: CASSLGANGYTF. The CDR3 DNA sequence: TGCGCCAGCAGCCTGGGGGCGAATGGCTACACCTTC.

V is TRBV5-1 and J is TRBJ2-1; TRBD2 matches at 11 bases. V was pared by 4 bases and J by 2 bases, with 5 bases of the junction left unmatched. The V gene's germline CDR1 is SGHRS and CDR2 YFSETQ. The CDR3 totals 16 residues. DNA for the CDR3: TGCGCCAGCAGCCAGACTAGCGGGACAGCCTACAATGAGCAGTTCTTC. The encoded protein is CASSQTSGTAYNEQFF.

This rearrangement joins TRBV27 to TRBJ1-4; D possibly corresponds to TRBD1 (5 bases). The CDR3 extends over 16 amino acids. V lost 2 bases to trimming and J lost 4 bases, with 14 bases between them. The germline gives CDR1 MNHEY, CDR2 SMNVEV (reference sequence). The CDR3 region has the DNA TGTGCCAGCAGTTTACTATCGACAGCCCTTAATGAAAAACTGTTTTTT. This translates into CASSLLSTALNEKLFF.

The chain links TRBV9 to TRBJ2-7; 8 nucleotides match TRBD2. Germline V gene sequence: CDR1 SGDLS, CDR2 YYNGEE. Trimming took 0 bases from V and 3 from J; bases not matched to a gene: 8. CDR3 size: 16 residues. DNA for the CDR3: TGTGCCAGCAGCGTAGGTAGCGGGATAACTATCTACGAGCAGTACTTC. Translated, it gives CASSVGSGITIYEQYF.

The chain uses TRBV7-9 and TRBJ2-1; 7 bases align to TRBD1. Looked up from germline, CDR1 is SEHNR and CDR2 is FQNEAQ (reference sequence). With V trimmed by 3 bases and J by 0 bases, 2 bases remained unmatched. The CDR3 runs to 15 residues. CDR3 DNA sequence: TGTGCCAGCAGCTTTGGGGACAGCTCCTACAATGAGCAGTTCTTC. This encodes CASSFGDSSYNEQFF.

Only one count was recorded for this clone. The V call is TRBV5-4, the J call TRBJ1-6, with 7 bases aligning to TRBD1. The CDR3 loop spans 15 amino acids. From germline, CDR1 is SGHNT and CDR2 YYREEE (reference sequence). V lost 1 base to trimming and J lost 5 bases; unmatched junction nucleotides: 3. The CDR3 protein is CASSLQGGNNSPLHF. CDR3 nucleotides: TGTGCCAGCAGCTTGCAGGGGGGAAATAATTCACCCCTCCACTTT.

The genes are TRBV9 and TRBJ1-1; TRBD1 is a possible D gene (5 bases). The CDR3 covers 13 residues. Looked up from germline, CDR1 is SGDLS and CDR2 is YYNGEE. The ends were cut back, 4 bases at V and 0 bases at J, with 7 bases in the middle. The CDR3 reads CASSRGMNTEAFF. For the CDR3, the DNA is TGTGCCAGCAGCAGGGGAATGAACACTGAAGCTTTCTTT.

DNA of the CDR3: TGCAGCGTTGAAGTGGGGACAGGGGGTTACGAGCAGTACTTC. As protein: CSVEVGTGGYEQYF. The J gene is TRBJ2-7, the V gene TRBV29-1, with 11 positions matching TRBD1. CDR1 and CDR2 from the germline V gene are SQVTM and ANQGSEA. The CDR3 sequence is 14 residues long. With 1 base clipped from V and 4 bases from J, the junction kept 3 bases outside the gene matches.

The V call is TRBV7-3, the J call TRBJ2-3; the match to TRBD2 covers 7 bases. Germline V gene sequence: CDR1 SGHTA, CDR2 FQGTGA. This CDR3 contains 14 residues. Losses at the gene ends were 5 bases for V and 2 bases for J; bases not matched to a gene: 4. The CDR3 DNA follows: TGTGCCAGCAGCCCGGGAGGCCCCACAGATACGCAGTATTTT. It translates to CASSPGGPTDTQYF.

The J gene is TRBJ2-5, the V gene TRBV2; TRBD2 is a possible D gene (5 bases). The CDR3 extends over 12 amino acids. V lost 8 bases and J 5 bases, leaving 12 bases between the germline ends. Germline V lookup: CDR1 SNHLY, CDR2 FYNNEI. Here the CDR3 DNA reads TGTGCCAGCGAGGGCCAACGGGAGACCCAGTACTTC. It translates to CASEGQRETQYF.

The sample holds one count of this clone. V gene TRBV3-1 (or the pseudogene TRBV3-2) combines with J gene TRBJ2-5; D is ambiguous. Trimming stripped 5 bases from V and 5 bases from J, with 21 bases between. The CDR3 is 16 amino acids. The germline gives CDR1 LGHDT, CDR2 YNNKEL (reference sequence). The CDR3 protein is CASSVVPPISSETQYF. In DNA, the CDR3 is TGTGCCAGCAGCGTCGTGCCTCCCATTTCTTCTGAGACCCAGTACTTC.

The CDR3 bases are TGTGCCAGCAGCTTAAGGGACGGCTATTTCGCTTTCTTT. This codes for CASSLRDGYFAFF. V gene TRBV11-3 combines with J gene TRBJ1-1; D possibly corresponds to TRBD1 (5 bases). This CDR3 has 13 residues. Germline V gives CDR1 SGHNT, CDR2 YENEEA. Trimming shortened V by 2 bases and J by 11 bases, and 15 bases separated the two germline ends.

The chain links TRBV9 to TRBJ1-2; 7 bases align to TRBD1. Germline-derived CDR1 and CDR2 are SGDLS and YYNGEE. The CDR3 has 16 residues. V shed 0 bases and J 5 bases; nucleotides not matched to a gene: 10. For the CDR3, the DNA is TGTGCCAGCAGCGTAGCAGGGGGGCCGGGATTGTATGGCTACACCTTC. This translates into CASSVAGGPGLYGYTF. The variable domain in full, completed from reference TRBV9 and TRBJ1-2, reads DSGVTQTPKHLITATGQRVTLRCSPRSGDLSVYWYQQSLDQGLQFLIQYYNGEERAKGNILERFSAQQFPDLHSELNLSSLELGDSALYFCASSVAGGPGLYGYTFGSGTRLTVV.

J is TRBJ2-7 and V is TRBV7-9; TRBD2 agrees at 8 bases. This CDR3 region has 11 residues. Germline V lookup: CDR1 SEHNR, CDR2 FQNEAQ (reference sequence). The V and J ends lost 5 bases and 8 bases, in that order; junction bases with no gene match: 2. CDR3 in amino acids: CASSSGSQQYF. The CDR3, as DNA: TGTGCCAGCAGCAGCGGGAGCCAGCAGTACTTC. Combining the CDR3 with reference TRBV7-9 and TRBJ2-7 gives the whole variable domain DTGVSQNPRHKITKRGQNVTFRCDPISEHNRLYWYRQTLGQGPEFLTYFQNEAQLEKSRLLSDRFSAERPKGSFSTLEIQRTEQGDSAMYLCASSSGSQQYFGPGTRLTVT.

The rearrangement links TRBV2 to TRBJ2-7, with 9 bases that match TRBD1. This CDR3 is 14 amino acids long. J was trimmed by 7 bases and V by 6 bases; bases with no gene match: 10. Germline CDR1 is SNHLY and CDR2 is FYNNEI. The CDR3 loop is CASRIQGAPNEQYF. CDR3 coding DNA: TGTGCCAGCAGAATACAGGGGGCGCCAAATGAGCAGTACTTC.

V and J are TRBV19 and TRBJ1-5; D remains ambiguous. The germline V gene encodes CDR1 LNHDA and CDR2 SQIVND (reference sequence). The CDR3 consists of 14 residues. V gave up 7 bases and J gave up 0 bases, with 10 bases separating them. The CDR3 nucleotides read TGTGCCAGTACTTGGTCTTATAGCAATCAGCCCCAGCATTTT. It specifies CASTWSYSNQPQHF.

The genes are TRBV5-1 and TRBJ2-1; a possible D gene is TRBD2 (5 bases). Trimming pared 2 bases from V and 4 bases from J, leaving 16 bases between. The CDR3 has 16 amino acids. From germline, CDR1 is SGHRS and CDR2 YFSETQ. The CDR3 DNA reads as TGCGCCAGCAGCTTACGTCGTGGGAGAGTTTACAATGAGCAGTTCTTC. Its protein product is CASSLRRGRVYNEQFF.

The chain is built from TRBV3-1 (or the pseudogene TRBV3-2) and TRBJ1-5; 8 bases fit TRBD1. V dropped 6 bases and J dropped 8; count of bases not matched to a gene: 9. CDR3 length: 14 residues. Per the germline V gene, CDR1 is LGHDT and CDR2 is YNNKEL (reference sequence). CDR3 coding DNA: TGTGCCAGCAGTGGGGGGACAGGTCCCAAGCCCCAGCATTTT. As protein: CASSGGTGPKPQHF.

This clone was seen only once. The V and J genes are TRBV19 and TRBJ1-1; 7 positions match TRBD1. The germline V gene has CDR1 LNHDA and CDR2 SQIVND (reference sequence). This CDR3 has 15 residues. V lost 5 bases and J lost 4; bases outside the gene matches: 10. CDR3 region: CASSAQAGGFTEAFF. Written as DNA, the CDR3 is TGTGCCAGTAGTGCCCAAGCAGGGGGTTTCACTGAAGCTTTCTTT.

The chain couples TRBV30 to TRBJ1-6; a weak D match, TRBD1 (5 bases). Germline CDR1 and CDR2: GTSNPN and SVGIG (reference sequence). The CDR3 is 14 residues long. Trimming pared 4 bases from V and 5 bases from J, leaving 12 bases between. The CDR3 DNA sequence: TGTGCCTGGACGCCGGGGCCCAATAATTCACCCCTCCACTTT. Amino acid sequence: CAWTPGPNNSPLHF.

The chain is built from TRBV5-1 and TRBJ2-2, with TRBD1 as a possible D gene (6 bases). The V end was cut by 2 bases, the J end by 6 bases, with 14 bases between. The CDR3 length is 15 residues. Germline CDR1 is SGHRS and CDR2 is YFSETQ. The CDR3 DNA reads as TGCGCCAGCAGCTTAGACAGGCCTGACGCCGGGGAGCTGTTTTTT. This encodes CASSLDRPDAGELFF. Variable domain in full (rest from reference TRBV5-1 and TRBJ2-2): KAGVTQTPRYLIKTRGQQVTLSCSPISGHRSVSWYQQTPGQGLQFLFEYFSETQRNKGNFPGRFSGRQFSNSRSEMNVSTLELGDSALYLCASSLDRPDAGELFFGEGSRLTVL.

This clone was counted a single time. The chain couples TRBV6-5 to TRBJ1-1, with TRBD1 matching 10 bases. The ends lost 7 bases at V and 4 bases at J; junction bases unmatched: 3. Germline CDR1 and CDR2: MNHEY and SVGAGI. CDR3 size: 13 residues. The CDR3 region is CASMWTGGTEAFF. DNA of the CDR3: TGTGCCAGCATGTGGACAGGGGGCACTGAAGCTTTCTTT.

The chain's CDR3 is CASSWRQGKTRVSGNTIYF. The CDR3, as DNA: TGTGCCAGCAGTTGGAGACAGGGCAAAACTAGAGTCTCTGGAAACACCATATATTTT. V and J are TRBV27 and TRBJ1-3; TRBD1 agrees at 7 bases. The J segment lost 0 bases and the V segment lost 4 bases, leaving 15 bases of the junction unmatched. CDR1 is MNHEY, CDR2 SMNVEV, per germline (reference sequence). The CDR3 loop spans 19 amino acids.

V gene TRBV19 combines with J gene TRBJ1-4; D ambiguous. The V end lost 0 bases, the J end lost 7 bases, and 12 bases lay between the germline ends. CDR1 LNHDA and CDR2 SQIVND come from the germline V gene (reference sequence). The CDR3 runs to 15 residues. The CDR3 reads CASSIDLVSTEKLFF. The CDR3 nucleotides are TGTGCCAGTAGTATAGATTTGGTCTCGACTGAAAAACTGTTTTTT.